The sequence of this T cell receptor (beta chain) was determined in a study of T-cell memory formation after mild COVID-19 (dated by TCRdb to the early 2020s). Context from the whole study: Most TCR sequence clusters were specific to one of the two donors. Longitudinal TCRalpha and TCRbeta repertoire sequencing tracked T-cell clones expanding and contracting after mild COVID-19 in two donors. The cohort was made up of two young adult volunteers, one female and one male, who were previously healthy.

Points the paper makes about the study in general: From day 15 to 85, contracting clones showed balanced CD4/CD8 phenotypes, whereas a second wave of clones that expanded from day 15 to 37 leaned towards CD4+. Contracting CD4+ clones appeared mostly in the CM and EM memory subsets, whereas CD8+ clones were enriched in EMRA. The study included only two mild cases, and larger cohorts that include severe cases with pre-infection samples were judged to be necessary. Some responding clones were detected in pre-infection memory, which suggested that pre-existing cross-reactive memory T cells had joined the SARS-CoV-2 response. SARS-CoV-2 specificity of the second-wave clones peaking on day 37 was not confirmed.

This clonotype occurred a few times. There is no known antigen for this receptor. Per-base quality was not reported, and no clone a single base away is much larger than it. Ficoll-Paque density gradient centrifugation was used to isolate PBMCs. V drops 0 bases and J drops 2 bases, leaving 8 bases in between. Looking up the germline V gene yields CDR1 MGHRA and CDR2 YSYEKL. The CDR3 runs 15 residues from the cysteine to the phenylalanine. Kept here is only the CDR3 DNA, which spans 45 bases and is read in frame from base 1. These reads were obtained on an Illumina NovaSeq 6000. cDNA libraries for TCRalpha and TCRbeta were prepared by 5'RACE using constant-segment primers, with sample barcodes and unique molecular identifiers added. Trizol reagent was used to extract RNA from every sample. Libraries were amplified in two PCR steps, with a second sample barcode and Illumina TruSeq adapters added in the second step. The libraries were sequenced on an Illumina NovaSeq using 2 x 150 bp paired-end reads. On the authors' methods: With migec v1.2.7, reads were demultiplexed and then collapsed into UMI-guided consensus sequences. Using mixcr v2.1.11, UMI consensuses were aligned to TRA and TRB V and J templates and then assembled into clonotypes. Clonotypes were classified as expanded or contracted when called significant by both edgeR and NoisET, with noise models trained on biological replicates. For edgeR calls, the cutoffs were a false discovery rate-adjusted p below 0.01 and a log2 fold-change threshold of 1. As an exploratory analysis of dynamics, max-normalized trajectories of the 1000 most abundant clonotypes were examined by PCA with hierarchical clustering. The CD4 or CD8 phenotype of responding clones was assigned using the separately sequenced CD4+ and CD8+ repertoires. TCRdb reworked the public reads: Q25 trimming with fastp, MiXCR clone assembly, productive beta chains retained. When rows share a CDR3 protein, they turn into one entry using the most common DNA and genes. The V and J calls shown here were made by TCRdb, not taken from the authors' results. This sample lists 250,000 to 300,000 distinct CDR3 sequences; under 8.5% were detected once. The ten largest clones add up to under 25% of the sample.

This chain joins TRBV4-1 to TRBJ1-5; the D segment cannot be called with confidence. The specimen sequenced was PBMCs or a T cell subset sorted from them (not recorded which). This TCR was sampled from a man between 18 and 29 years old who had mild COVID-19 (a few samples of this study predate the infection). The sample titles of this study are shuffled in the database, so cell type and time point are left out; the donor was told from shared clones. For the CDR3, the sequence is CASSQDGGGNQPQHF. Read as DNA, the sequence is TGCGCCAGCAGCCAAGACGGTGGTGGCAATCAGCCCCAGCATTTT.